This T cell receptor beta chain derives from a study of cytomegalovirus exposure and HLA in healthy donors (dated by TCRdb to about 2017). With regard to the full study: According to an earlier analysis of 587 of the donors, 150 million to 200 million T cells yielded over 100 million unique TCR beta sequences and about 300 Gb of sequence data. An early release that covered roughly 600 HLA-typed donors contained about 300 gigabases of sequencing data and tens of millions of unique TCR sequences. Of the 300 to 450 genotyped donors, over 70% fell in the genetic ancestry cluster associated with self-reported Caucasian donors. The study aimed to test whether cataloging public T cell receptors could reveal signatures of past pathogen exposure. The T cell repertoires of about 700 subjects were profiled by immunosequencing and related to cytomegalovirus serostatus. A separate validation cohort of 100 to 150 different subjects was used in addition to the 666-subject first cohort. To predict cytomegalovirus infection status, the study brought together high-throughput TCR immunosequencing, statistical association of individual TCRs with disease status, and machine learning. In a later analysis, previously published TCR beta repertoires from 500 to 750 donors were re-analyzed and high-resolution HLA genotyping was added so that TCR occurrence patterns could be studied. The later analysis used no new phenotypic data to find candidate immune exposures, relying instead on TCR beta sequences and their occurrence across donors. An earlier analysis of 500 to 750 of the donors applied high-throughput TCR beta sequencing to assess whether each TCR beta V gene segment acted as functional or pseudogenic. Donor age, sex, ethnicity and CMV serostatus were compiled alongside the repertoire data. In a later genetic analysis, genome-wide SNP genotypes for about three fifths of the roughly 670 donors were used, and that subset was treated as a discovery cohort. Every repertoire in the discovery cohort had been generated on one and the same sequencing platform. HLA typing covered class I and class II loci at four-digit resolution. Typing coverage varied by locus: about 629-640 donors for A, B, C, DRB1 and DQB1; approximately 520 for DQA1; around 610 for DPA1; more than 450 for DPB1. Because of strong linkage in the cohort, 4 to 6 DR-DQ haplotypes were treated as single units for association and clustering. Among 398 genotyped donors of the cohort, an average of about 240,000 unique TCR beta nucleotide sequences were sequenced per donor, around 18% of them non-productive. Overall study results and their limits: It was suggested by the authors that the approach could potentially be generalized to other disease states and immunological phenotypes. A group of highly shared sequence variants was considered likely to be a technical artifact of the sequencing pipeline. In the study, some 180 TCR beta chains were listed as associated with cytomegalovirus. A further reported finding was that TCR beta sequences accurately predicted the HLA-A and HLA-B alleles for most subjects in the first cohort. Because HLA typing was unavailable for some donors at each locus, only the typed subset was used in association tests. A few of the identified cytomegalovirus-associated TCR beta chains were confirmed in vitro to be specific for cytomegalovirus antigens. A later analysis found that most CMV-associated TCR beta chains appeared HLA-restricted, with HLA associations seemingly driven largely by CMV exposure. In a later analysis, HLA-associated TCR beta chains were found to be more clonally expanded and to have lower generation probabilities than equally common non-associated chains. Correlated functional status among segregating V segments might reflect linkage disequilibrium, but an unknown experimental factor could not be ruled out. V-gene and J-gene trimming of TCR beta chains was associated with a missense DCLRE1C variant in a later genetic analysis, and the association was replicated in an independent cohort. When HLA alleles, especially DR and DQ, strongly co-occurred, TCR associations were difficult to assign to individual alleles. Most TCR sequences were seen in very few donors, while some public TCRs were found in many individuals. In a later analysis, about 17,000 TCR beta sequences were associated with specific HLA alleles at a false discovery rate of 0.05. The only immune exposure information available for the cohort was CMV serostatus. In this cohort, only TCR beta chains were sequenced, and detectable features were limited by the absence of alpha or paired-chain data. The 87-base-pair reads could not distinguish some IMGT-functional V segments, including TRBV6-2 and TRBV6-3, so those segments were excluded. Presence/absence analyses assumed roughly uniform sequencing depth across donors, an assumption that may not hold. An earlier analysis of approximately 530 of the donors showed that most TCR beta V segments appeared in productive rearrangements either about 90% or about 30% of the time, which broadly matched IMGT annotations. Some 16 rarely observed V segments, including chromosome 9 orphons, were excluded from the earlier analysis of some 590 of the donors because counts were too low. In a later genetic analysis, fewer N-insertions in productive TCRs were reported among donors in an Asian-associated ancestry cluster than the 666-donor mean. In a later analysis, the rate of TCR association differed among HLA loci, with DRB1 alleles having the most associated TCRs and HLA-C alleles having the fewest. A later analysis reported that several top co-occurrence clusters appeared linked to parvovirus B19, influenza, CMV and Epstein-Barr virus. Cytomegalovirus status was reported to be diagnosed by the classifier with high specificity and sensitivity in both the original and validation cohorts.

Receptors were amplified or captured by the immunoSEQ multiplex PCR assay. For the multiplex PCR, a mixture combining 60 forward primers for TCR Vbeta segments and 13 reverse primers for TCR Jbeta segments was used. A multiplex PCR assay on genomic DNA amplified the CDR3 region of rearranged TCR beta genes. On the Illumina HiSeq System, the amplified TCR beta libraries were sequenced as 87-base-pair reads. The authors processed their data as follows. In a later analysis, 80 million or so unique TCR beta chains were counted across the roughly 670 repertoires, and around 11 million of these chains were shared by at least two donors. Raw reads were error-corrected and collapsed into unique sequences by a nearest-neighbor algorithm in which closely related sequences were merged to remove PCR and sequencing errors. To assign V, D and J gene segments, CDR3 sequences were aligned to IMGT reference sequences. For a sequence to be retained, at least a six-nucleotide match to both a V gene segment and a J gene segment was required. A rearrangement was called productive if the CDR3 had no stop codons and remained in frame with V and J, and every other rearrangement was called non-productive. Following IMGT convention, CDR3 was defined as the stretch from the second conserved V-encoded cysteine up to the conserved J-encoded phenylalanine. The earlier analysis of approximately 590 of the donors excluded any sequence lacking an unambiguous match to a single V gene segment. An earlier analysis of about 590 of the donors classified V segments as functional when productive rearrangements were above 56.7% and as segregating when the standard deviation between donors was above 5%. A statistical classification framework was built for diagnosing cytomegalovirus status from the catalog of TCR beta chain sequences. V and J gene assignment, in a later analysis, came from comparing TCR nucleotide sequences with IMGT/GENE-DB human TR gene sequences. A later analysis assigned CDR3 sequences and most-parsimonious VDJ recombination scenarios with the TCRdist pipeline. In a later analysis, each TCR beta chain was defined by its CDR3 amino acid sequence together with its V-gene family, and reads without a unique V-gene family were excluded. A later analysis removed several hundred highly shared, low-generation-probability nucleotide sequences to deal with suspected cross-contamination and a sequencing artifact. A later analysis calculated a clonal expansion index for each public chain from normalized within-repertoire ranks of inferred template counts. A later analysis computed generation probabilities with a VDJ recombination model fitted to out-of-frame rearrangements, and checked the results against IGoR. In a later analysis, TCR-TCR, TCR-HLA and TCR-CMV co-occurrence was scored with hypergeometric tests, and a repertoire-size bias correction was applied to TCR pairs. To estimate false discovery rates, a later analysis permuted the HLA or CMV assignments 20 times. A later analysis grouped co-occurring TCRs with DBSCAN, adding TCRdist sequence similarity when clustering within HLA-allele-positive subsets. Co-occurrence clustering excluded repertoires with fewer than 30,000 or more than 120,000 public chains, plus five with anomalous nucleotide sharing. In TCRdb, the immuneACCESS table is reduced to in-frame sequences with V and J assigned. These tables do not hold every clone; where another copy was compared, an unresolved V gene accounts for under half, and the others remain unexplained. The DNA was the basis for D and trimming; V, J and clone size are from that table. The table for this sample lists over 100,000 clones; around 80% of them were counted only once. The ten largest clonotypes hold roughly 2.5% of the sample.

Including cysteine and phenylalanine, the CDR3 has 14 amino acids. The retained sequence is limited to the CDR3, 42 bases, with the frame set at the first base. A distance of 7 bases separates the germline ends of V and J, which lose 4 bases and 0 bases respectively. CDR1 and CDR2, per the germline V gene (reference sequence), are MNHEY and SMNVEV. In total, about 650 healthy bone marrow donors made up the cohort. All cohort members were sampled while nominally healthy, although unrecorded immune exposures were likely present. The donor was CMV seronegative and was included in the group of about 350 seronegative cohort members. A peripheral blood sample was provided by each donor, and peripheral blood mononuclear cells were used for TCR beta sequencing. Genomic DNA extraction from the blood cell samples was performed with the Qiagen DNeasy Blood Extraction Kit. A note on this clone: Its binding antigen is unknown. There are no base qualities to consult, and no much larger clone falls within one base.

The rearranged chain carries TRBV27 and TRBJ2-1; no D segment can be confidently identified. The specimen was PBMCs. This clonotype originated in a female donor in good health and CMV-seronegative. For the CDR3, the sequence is CASSSSSSYNEQFF. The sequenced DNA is TGTGCCAGCAGTTCCTCGAGCTCCTACAATGAGCAGTTCTTC.